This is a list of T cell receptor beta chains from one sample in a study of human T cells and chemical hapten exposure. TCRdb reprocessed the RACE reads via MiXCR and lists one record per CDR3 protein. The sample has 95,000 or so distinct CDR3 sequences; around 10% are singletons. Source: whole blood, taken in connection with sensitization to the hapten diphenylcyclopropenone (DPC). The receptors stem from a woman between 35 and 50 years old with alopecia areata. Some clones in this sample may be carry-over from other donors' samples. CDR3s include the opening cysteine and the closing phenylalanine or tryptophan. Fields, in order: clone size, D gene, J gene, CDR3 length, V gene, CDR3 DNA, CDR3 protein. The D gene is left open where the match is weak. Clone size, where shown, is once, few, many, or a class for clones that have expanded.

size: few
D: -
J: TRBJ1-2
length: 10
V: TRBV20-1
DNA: TGCAGTCTAGGCACCTATGGCTACACCTTC
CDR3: CSLGTYGYTF

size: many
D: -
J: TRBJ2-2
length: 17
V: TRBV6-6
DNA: TGTGCCAGCAGTTATTTAGGCCAGGTCAAAAACACCGGGGAGCTGTTTTTT
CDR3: CASSYLGQVKNTGELFF

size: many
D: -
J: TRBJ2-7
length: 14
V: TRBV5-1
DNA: TGCGCCAGCAGCTTGGTGGCTAGCTCCTACGAGCAGTACTTC
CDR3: CASSLVASSYEQYF

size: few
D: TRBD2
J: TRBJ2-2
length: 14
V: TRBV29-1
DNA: TGCAGCGGGACTAGCGGGAGTAATTCCGGGGAGCTGTTTTTT
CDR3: CSGTSGSNSGELFF

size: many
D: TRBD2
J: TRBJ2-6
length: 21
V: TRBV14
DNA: TGTGCCAGCAGCCAAGGAGTCACATGGACTAGCGGGGGTAGTGGGGCCAACGTCCTGACTTTC
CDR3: CASSQGVTWTSGGSGANVLTF

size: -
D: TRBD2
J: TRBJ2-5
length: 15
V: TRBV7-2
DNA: TGTGCCAGCAGCTTGGGACTAGCGTTTCAAGAGACCCAGTACTTC
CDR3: CASSLGLAFQETQYF

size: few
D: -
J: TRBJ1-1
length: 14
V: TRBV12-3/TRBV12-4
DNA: TGTGCCAGCAGTGAAAGAAGGGGCGACACTGAAGCTTTCTTT
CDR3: CASSERRGDTEAFF

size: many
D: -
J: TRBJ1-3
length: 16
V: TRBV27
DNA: TGTGCCAGCAGCCCCTACGGGGGCATCTCTGGAAACACCATATATTTT
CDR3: CASSPYGGISGNTIYF

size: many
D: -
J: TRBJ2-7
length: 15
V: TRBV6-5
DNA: TGTGCCAGCACCGACAGTCGCCGAGGCTCCTACGAGCAGTACTTC
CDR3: CASTDSRRGSYEQYF

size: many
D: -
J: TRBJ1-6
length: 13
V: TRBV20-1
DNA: TGCAGTGCTAGACAGGGTAGTTATTCACCCCTCCACTTT
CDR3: CSARQGSYSPLHF

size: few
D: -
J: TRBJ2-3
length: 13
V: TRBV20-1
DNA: TGCAGTGCTAGAGATCCCCACACAGATACGCAGTATTTT
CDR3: CSARDPHTDTQYF

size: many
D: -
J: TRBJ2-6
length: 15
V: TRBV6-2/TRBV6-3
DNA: TGTGCCAGCAGTACTGACAGCTCTGGGGCCAACGTCCTGACTTTC
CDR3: CASSTDSSGANVLTF

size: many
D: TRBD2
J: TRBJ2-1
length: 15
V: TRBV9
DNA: TGTGCCAGCAGCCGGGGGGTTGTTGCCTACAATGAGCAGTTCTTC
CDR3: CASSRGVVAYNEQFF